This TCR beta chain was identified in a study of T cells in Graves' hyperthyroidism and ophthalmopathy. RNA transcripts provided the source from which TCR beta CDR3 regions were amplified. Carried out on the TCR CDR3, a first-round RT-PCR used the HTBI primer set. One entry per CDR3 protein, called by TCRdb with MiXCR from the multiplex PCR reads. The repertoire holds about 360,000 distinct CDR3 sequences, with less than 15% as singletons. There are many counts of this clonotype. Deletions cut 6 bases from V and 5 bases from J, with 20 bases between. The length of the CDR3 is 14 residues. CDR1 is SQVTM, CDR2 ANQGSEA, per germline.

The rearrangement links TRBV29-1 to TRBJ2-7, with unresolved D. The TCR sequence derives from a woman aged 18-29 years with Graves' hyperthyroidism. The sample was blood. The CDR3: CSVRRDWSLNEQYF. The CDR3, as DNA: TGCAGCGTCCGACGAGACTGGTCCCTCAACGAGCAGTACTTC.